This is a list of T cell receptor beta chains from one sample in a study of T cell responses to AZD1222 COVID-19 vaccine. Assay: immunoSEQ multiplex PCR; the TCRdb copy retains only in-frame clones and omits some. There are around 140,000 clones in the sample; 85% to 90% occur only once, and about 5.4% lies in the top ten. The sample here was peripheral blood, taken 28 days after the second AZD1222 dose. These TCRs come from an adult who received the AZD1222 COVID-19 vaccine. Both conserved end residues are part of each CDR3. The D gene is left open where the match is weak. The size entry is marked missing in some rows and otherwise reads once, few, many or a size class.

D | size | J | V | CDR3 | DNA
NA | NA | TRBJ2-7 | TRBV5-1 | CASSPLSSYEQYF | TGCGCCAGCAGCCCTCTCAGCTCCTACGAGCAGTACTTC
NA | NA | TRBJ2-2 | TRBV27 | CASRGNEELFF | TGTGCCAGCAGGGGTAACGAGGAGCTGTTTTTT
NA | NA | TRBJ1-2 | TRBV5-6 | CASTIGNYGYTF | TGTGCCAGCACCATAGGTAACTATGGCTACACCTTC
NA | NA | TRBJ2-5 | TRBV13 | CASSLKARETQYF | TGTGCCAGCAGCTTAAAGGCCAGAGAAACCCAGTACTTC
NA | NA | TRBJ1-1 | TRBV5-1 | CASSLLSGTTEAFF | TGCGCCAGCAGCTTGTTGTCAGGGACCACTGAAGCTTTCTTT
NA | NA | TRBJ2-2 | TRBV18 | CASSLSPGAGELFF | TGTGCCAGCTCACTCTCGCCTGGGGCCGGGGAGCTGTTTTTT
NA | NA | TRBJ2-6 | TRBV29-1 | CSVAGANVLTF | TGCAGCGTTGCGGGGGCCAACGTCCTGACTTTC
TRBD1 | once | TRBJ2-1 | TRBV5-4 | CASSRDRGGNEQFF | TGTGCCAGCAGCCGGGACAGGGGAGGGAATGAGCAGTTCTTC
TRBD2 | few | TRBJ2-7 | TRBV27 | CASSFIAGAHEQYF | TGTGCCAGCAGTTTCATAGCGGGAGCCCACGAGCAGTACTTC
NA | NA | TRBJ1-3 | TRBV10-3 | CAIQDGNSGNTIYF | TGTGCCATCCAGGACGGCAACTCTGGAAACACCATATATTTT
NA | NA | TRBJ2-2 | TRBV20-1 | CSASARGSNTGELFF | TGCAGTGCTAGTGCACGAGGATCGAACACCGGGGAGCTGTTTTTT
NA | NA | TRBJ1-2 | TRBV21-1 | CASSKDGDRGSYGYTF | TGTGCCAGCAGCAAAGATGGGGACAGGGGGAGTTATGGCTACACCTTC
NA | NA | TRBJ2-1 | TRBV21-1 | CASSKGEISEGEQFF | TGTGCCAGCAGCAAGGGGGAAATCTCGGAGGGTGAGCAGTTCTTC
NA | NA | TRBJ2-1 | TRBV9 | CASSPLTEQFF | TGTGCCAGCAGCCCCCTTACTGAGCAGTTCTTC